These 19 T cell receptor beta chains were all obtained from the same sample, sequenced in a study of T cells after yellow fever vaccination. Each CDR3 protein gets one entry after TCRdb re-called the 5' RACE reads with MiXCR. The data contain around 120,000 distinct CDR3 sequences, about 7.2% of them singletons. The sample was CD4+ T cells sorted from PBMCs, taken approximately 47 days after the first yellow fever vaccination. These receptors came from a man aged 18 to 35 who received the YFV17D yellow fever vaccine.

This clonotype was seen ten or more times. The chain recombines TRBV5-1 with TRBJ2-2, with D unresolved. CDR1 is SGHRS and CDR2 is YFSETQ in the germline V gene. This CDR3 has 16 residues. The V end lost 2 bases, the J end lost 6 bases, and 17 bases lay between the germline ends. The CDR3 DNA reads as TGCGCCAGCAGCTTAATTTCGTTAGGGTTATCCGGGGAGCTGTTTTTT. Encoded protein: CASSLISLGLSGELFF. The full variable domain, with the rest looked up from reference TRBV5-1 and TRBJ2-2, is KAGVTQTPRYLIKTRGQQVTLSCSPISGHRSVSWYQQTPGQGLQFLFEYFSETQRNKGNFPGRFSGRQFSNSRSEMNVSTLELGDSALYLCASSLISLGLSGELFFGEGSRLTVL.

In this sample, this clonotype turned up many times. This rearrangement joins TRBV20-1 to TRBJ2-5; D may be TRBD2 (5 bases). This CDR3 contains 15 residues. Germline-derived CDR1 and CDR2 are DFQATT and SNEGSKA (reference sequence). V was pared by 3 bases and J by 5 bases, with 19 bases between. CDR3 sequence (DNA): TGCAGTGCTAGGCGGGCAGTCTCCCTCTCCGAGACCCAGTACTTC. This gives the protein CSARRAVSLSETQYF.

This clonotype was recorded many times. The chain combines TRBV18 with TRBJ2-2, with D uncertain. Between the trimmed V and J ends, which lost 4 bases and 0 bases, there was a span of 6 bases. CDR3 length: 14 residues. Germline loops: CDR1 KGHSH, CDR2 LQKENI. CDR3 in amino acids: CASSLQTNTGELFF. In nucleotides, the CDR3 is TGTGCCAGCTCACTTCAAACGAACACCGGGGAGCTGTTTTTT.

This clonotype showed up just a few times. V gene TRBV30 combines with J gene TRBJ1-1; D might be TRBD1 (6 bases). Trimming took off 7 bases at V and 1 base at J, with 22 bases between the two ends. The CDR3 length is 16 residues. The V gene's germline CDR1 is GTSNPN and CDR2 SVGIG (reference sequence). The CDR3 is CALKGHSIHWNTEAFF. The CDR3 region has the DNA TGTGCCTTGAAGGGACACAGCATACACTGGAACACTGAAGCTTTCTTT.

This clonotype was seen many times. The CDR3 region is CSAVRGLNTGELFF. The CDR3 DNA reads as TGCAGTGCAGTACGGGGGCTGAACACCGGGGAGCTGTTTTTT. This sequence joins TRBV20-1 and TRBJ2-2, with D possibly called TRBD1 or TRBD2 (6 bases each). The germline gives CDR1 DFQATT, CDR2 SNEGSKA (reference sequence). The length of the CDR3 is 14 residues. Trimming took 6 bases from V and 1 from J, leaving 12 bases between them.

This clonotype was seen at least ten times. The gene calls are TRBV18 and TRBJ1-1; TRBD1 might be the D (5 bases). This CDR3 spans 12 amino acids. Trimming shortened V by 1 base and J by 8 bases, and 8 bases separated the two germline ends. Germline V CDR1 and CDR2: KGHSH, LQKENI. CDR3 in amino acids: CASSPREGEAFF. The CDR3 bases are TGTGCCAGCTCACCACGGGAGGGGGAAGCTTTCTTT.

The table lists this clonotype with many counts. V is TRBV5-1 and J is TRBJ2-7; D is perhaps TRBD2 (6 bases). Trimming stripped 0 bases from V and 5 bases from J, with 12 bases between. From germline, CDR1 is SGHRS and CDR2 YFSETQ. CDR3 length: 14 residues. CDR3 sequence (DNA): TGCGCCAGCAGCTTGGGAAATAGCGGTAACGAGCAGTACTTC. Its protein product is CASSLGNSGNEQYF.

This clonotype was seen a few times. The chain couples TRBV6-4 to TRBJ2-1; 10 nucleotides agree with TRBD1. The CDR3 has 18 amino acids. Germline CDR1 reads MRHNA; CDR2 reads SNTAGT. V lost 0 bases to trimming and J lost 12 bases; unmatched junction nucleotides: 17. CDR3 residues: CASSDSRRRDRGSVVQFF. CDR3 DNA sequence: TGTGCCAGCAGTGACTCTAGACGACGGGACAGGGGTTCGGTCGTGCAGTTCTTC.

This clonotype showed up many times. The chain has TRBV18 and TRBJ2-7; no reliable D call. V gave up 2 bases and J gave up 5 bases, with 16 bases separating them. Germline assignment: CDR1 KGHSH and CDR2 LQKENI. The CDR3 covers 15 residues. DNA for the CDR3: TGTGCCAGCTCACCATCCAGCCCAGGATTCCACGAGCAGTACTTC. Its protein is CASSPSSPGFHEQYF.

Many counts were recorded for this clonotype. The J gene is TRBJ2-1, the V gene TRBV7-2; 9 nucleotides match TRBD2. The CDR3 runs to 17 residues. The junction had 7 bases not matched to a gene; V was cut back by 4 bases and J by 0 bases. CDR1 SGHTA and CDR2 FQGNSA come from the germline V gene. CDR3 in DNA: TGTGCCAGCAGCTCTAGCGGGGTGGCGAGCTCCTACAATGAGCAGTTCTTC. It translates to CASSSSGVASSYNEQFF.

A few counts support this clonotype. V is TRBV10-2 and J is TRBJ1-1; 8 positions match TRBD1. This CDR3 has 14 residues. CDR1 and CDR2 from the germline V gene are WSHSY and SAAADI. The J segment lost 10 bases and the V segment lost 0 bases, leaving 7 bases of the junction unmatched. For the CDR3, the DNA is TGCGCCAGCAGTGAGTCCTGGACAGGGACGGGAGCTTTCTTT. Translation gives CASSESWTGTGAFF.

This clonotype was found many times. The CDR3 is CASSPRDPKDTQYF. In DNA form, the CDR3 reads TGCGCCAGCAGCCCGCGGGACCCCAAAGATACGCAGTATTTT. This sequence joins TRBV5-1 and TRBJ2-3, with D maybe TRBD2 (6 bases). Trimming removed 4 bases from V and 5 bases from J, with 14 bases in between. Germline V gene lookup returns CDR1 SGHRS and CDR2 YFSETQ. The CDR3 loop spans 14 amino acids. Supplemented by reference TRBV5-1 and TRBJ2-3, the full variable domain reads KAGVTQTPRYLIKTRGQQVTLSCSPISGHRSVSWYQQTPGQGLQFLFEYFSETQRNKGNFPGRFSGRQFSNSRSEMNVSTLELGDSALYLCASSPRDPKDTQYFGPGTRLTVL.

This clonotype was seen many times. The chain uses TRBV7-2 and TRBJ1-5, with D possibly being TRBD1 (5 bases). This CDR3 contains 14 residues. V lost 5 bases, J lost 6 bases, and 14 bases lay in between. Germline lookup yields CDR1 SGHTA and CDR2 FQGNSA. The CDR3 DNA sequence: TGTGCCAGCAGCCGGGCGGGGGTCGGTCAGCCCCAGCATTTT. Encoded protein: CASSRAGVGQPQHF.

This clonotype was observed at least ten times. This chain uses TRBV5-5 with TRBJ2-5; 7 nucleotides line up with TRBD1. The CDR3 is made up of 12 amino acids. V lost 5 bases to trimming and J lost 4 bases; unmatched junction nucleotides: 2. Germline V gives CDR1 SGHKS, CDR2 YYEKEE (reference sequence). This CDR3 reads CASRPGGETQYF. Here the CDR3 DNA reads TGTGCCAGCAGGCCAGGGGGAGAGACCCAGTACTTC.

This clonotype was counted ten times or more. V is TRBV7-8 and J is TRBJ2-1; 9 bases align to TRBD2. There are 15 residues in the CDR3. CDR1 is SGHVS, CDR2 FQNEAQ, per germline. The J segment lost 2 bases and the V segment lost 3 bases, leaving 2 bases of the junction unmatched. For the CDR3, the DNA is TGTGCCAGCAGCTTGCTAGCGGGGCCCTACAATGAGCAGTTCTTC. Amino acid sequence: CASSLLAGPYNEQFF.

The sample holds a few counts of this clonotype. This rearrangement joins TRBV20-1 to TRBJ1-2; D gene unclear. Per the germline V gene, CDR1 is DFQATT and CDR2 is SNEGSKA (reference sequence). V was clipped by 4 bases and J by 4 bases, with 19 bases between them. The CDR3 contains 15 residues. The CDR3 region has the DNA TGCAGTGCTACCTCGGCCACGGCGTTTGGCTATGGCTACACCTTC. Its protein is CSATSATAFGYGYTF.

This clonotype was recorded many times. The genes are TRBV20-1 and TRBJ2-7; D possibly corresponds to TRBD2 (5 bases). Germline V lookup: CDR1 DFQATT, CDR2 SNEGSKA (reference sequence). Trimming stripped 0 bases from V and 3 bases from J, with 12 bases between. There are 14 residues in the CDR3. CDR3 protein: CSARDAGRIYEQYF. DNA of the CDR3: TGCAGTGCTAGAGACGCGGGCAGAATCTACGAGCAGTACTTC.

This clonotype was seen at least ten times. The chain uses TRBV5-1 and TRBJ2-3; 8 positions agree with TRBD1. Germline lookup yields CDR1 SGHRS and CDR2 YFSETQ. The length of the CDR3 is 13 residues. Losses at the gene ends were 7 bases for V and 5 bases for J; bases not matched to a gene: 6. For the CDR3, the DNA is TGCGCCAGCTCGACAGGGGCGGAAGATACGCAGTATTTT. It is translated as CASSTGAEDTQYF.

This clonotype was observed many times. V gene TRBV4-3 combines with J gene TRBJ1-6; possibly TRBD1 for D (5 bases). Trimming took 4 bases from V and 7 from J, leaving 14 bases between them. The CDR3 length is 15 residues. Germline CDR1 reads LGHNA; CDR2 reads YSLEER. CDR3 DNA sequence: TGCGCCAGCAGCCCGGGTGGGGACCGGAATTCACCCCTCCACTTT. It specifies CASSPGGDRNSPLHF.